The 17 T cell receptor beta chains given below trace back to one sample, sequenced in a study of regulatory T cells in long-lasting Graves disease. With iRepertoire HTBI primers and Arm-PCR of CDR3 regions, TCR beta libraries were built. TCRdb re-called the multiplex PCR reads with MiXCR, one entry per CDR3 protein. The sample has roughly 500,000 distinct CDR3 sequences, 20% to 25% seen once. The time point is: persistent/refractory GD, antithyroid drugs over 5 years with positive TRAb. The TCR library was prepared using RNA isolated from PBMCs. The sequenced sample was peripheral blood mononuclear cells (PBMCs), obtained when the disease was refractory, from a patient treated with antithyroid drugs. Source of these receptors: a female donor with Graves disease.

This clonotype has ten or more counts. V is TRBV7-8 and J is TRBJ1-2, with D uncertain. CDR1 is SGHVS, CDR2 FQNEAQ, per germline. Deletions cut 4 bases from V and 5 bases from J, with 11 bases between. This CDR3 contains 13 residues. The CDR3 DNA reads TGTGCCAGCAGCTCCGAGACGGGTTATGGCTACACCTTC. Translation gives CASSSETGYGYTF.

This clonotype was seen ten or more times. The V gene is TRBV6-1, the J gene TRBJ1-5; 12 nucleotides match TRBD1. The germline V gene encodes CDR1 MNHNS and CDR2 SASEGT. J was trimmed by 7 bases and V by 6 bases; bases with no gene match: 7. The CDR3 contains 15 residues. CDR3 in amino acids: CASRHMGQGAQPQHF. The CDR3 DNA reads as TGTGCCAGCAGACATATGGGACAGGGGGCCCAGCCCCAGCATTTT.

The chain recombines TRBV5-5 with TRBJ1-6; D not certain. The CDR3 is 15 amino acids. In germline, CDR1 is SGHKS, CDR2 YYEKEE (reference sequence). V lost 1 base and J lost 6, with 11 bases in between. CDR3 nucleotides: TGTGCCAGCAGCTTGAGGGAGTGGGGTAATTCACCCCTCCACTTT. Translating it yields CASSLREWGNSPLHF. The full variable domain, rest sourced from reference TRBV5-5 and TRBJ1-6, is DAGVTQSPTHLIKTRGQQVTLRCSPISGHKSVSWYQQVLGQGPQFIFQYYEKEERGRGNFPDRFSARQFPNYSSELNVNALLLGDSALYLCASSLREWGNSPLHFGNGTRLTVT.

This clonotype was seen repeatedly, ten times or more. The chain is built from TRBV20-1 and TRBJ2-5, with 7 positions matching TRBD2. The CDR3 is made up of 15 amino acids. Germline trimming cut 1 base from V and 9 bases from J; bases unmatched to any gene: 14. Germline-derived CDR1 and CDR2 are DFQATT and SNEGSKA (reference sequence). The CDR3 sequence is CSARGPGFRREAQYF. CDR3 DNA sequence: TGCAGTGCTAGAGGCCCGGGTTTTCGACGGGAGGCCCAGTACTTC.

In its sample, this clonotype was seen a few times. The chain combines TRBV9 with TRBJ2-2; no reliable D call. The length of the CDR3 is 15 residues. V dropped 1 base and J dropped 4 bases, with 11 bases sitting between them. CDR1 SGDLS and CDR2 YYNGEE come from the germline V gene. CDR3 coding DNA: TGTGCCAGCAGCGTACGGAGCGTCGGCACCGGGGAGCTGTTTTTT. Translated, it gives CASSVRSVGTGELFF.

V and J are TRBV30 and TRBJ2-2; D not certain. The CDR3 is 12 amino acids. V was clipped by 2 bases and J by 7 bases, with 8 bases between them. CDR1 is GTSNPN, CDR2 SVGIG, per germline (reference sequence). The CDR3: CAWSFRFGELFF. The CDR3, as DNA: TGTGCCTGGAGTTTTAGGTTCGGGGAGCTGTTTTTT.

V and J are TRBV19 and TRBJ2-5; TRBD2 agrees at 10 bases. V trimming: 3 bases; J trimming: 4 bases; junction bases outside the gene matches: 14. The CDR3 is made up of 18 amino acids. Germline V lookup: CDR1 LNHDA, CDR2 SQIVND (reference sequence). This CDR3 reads CASSILASGGGERETQYF. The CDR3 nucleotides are TGTGCCAGTAGTATCTTGGCTAGCGGGGGAGGGGAGCGAGAGACCCAGTACTTC.

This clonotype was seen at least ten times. This CDR3 reads CASSSITGTDQPQHF. The CDR3 DNA follows: TGTGCCAGCAGCTCGATAACAGGGACCGATCAGCCCCAGCATTTT. The rearrangement links TRBV12-3 or TRBV12-4 to TRBJ1-5; D perhaps matches TRBD1 (6 bases). V was trimmed by 6 bases and J by 5 bases, leaving 17 bases between them. The CDR3 loop spans 15 amino acids.

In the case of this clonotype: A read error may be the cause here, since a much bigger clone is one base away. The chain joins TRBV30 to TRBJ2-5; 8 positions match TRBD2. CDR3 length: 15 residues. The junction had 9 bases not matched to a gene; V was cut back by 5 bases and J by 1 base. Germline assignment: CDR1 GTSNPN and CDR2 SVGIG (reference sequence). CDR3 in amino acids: CAWQSGGTCQETQYF. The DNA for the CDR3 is TGTGCCTGGCAATCGGGGGGGACGTGCCAAGAGACCCAGTACTTC.

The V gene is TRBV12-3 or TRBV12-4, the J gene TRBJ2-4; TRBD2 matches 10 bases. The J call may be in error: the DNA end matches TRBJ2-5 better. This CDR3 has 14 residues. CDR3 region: CASSSRTSGETQYF. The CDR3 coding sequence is TGTGCCAGCAGTTCCAGGACTAGCGGAGAGACCCAGTACTTC.

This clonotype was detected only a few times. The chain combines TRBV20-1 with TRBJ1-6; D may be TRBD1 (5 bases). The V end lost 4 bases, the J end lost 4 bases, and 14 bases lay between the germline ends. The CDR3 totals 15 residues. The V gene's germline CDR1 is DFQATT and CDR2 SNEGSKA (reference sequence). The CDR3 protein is CSATLGGGYNSPLHF. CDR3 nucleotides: TGCAGTGCTACCCTCGGGGGAGGTTATAATTCACCCCTCCACTTT.

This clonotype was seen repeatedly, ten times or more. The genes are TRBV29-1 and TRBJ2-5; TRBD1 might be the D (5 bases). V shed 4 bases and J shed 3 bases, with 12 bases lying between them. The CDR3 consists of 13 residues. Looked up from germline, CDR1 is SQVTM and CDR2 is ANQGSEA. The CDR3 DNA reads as TGCAGCGTTGTACCCGAGACAGAAGAGACCCAGTACTTC. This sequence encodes CSVVPETEETQYF.

Here the CDR3 reads CASSPDRGTEQYF. Written as DNA, the CDR3 is TGCGCCAGCAGCCCGGACAGGGGGACCGAGCAGTACTTC. V and J are TRBV5-1 and TRBJ2-7, with 10 bases fitting TRBD1. The V gene end was trimmed by 4 bases and the J gene end by 6 bases; junction bases not matched to a gene: 4. The CDR3 sequence is 13 residues long. Germline CDR1 and CDR2: SGHRS and YFSETQ.

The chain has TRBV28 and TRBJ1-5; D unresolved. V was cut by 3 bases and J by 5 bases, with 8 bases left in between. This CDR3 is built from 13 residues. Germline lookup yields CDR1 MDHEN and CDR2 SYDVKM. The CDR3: CASSFPSYQPQHF. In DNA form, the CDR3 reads TGTGCCAGCAGTTTCCCGAGTTATCAGCCCCAGCATTTT.

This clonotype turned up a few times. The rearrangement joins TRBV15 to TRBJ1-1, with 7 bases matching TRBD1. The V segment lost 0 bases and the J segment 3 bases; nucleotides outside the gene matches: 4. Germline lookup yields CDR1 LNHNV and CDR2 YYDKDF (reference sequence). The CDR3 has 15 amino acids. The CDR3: CATSRDTGAYTEAFF. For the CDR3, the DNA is TGTGCCACCAGCAGAGATACAGGGGCTTACACTGAAGCTTTCTTT.

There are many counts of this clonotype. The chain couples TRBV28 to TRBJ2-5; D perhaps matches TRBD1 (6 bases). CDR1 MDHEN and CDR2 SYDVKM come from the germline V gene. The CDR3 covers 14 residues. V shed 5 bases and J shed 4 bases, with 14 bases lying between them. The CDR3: CASSPRDTRETQYF. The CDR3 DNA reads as TGTGCCAGCAGTCCTAGGGACACGAGAGAGACCCAGTACTTC. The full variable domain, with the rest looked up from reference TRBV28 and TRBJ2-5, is DVKVTQSSRYLVKRTGEKVFLECVQDMDHENMFWYRQDPGLGLRLIYFSYDVKMKEKGDIPEGYSVSREKKERFSLILESASTNQTSMYLCASSPRDTRETQYFGPGTRLLVL.

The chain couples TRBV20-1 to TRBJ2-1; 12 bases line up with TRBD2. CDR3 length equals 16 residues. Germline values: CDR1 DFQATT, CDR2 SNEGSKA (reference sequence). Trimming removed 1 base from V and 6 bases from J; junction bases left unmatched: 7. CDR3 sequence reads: CSARGLAGGPGNEQFF. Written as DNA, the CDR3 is TGCAGTGCTAGAGGTCTAGCGGGAGGGCCTGGCAATGAGCAGTTCTTC.